These 29 T cell receptor beta chains were sequenced from one sample in a study of early T cells in non-severe SARS-CoV-2 infection. From the 5' RACE reads, TCRdb called clonotypes with MiXCR, one entry per CDR3 protein. This table has approximately 70,000 distinct CDR3 sequences, about a tenth appearing once. This sample comprised whole blood, obtained at baseline. The receptors stem from an adult who was a healthcare worker with PCR-confirmed SARS-CoV-2 infection or an uninfected control (not recorded which).

This clonotype appeared many times. V and J are TRBV20-1 and TRBJ1-1, with D possibly TRBD1 on 6 matching bases. The germline V and J ends were trimmed by 6 bases and 5 bases, with 16 bases remaining between them. The germline V gene has CDR1 DFQATT and CDR2 SNEGSKA (reference sequence). The CDR3 spans 13 residues. CDR3 amino acids: CSAITGMGTEAFF. The DNA of the CDR3 is TGCAGTGCCATCACAGGGATGGGGACTGAAGCTTTCTTT.

This clonotype was picked up many times. The rearrangement links TRBV7-2 to TRBJ2-3; D is unclear. The V end lost 3 bases, the J end lost 5 bases, and 12 bases lay between the germline ends. CDR3 length: 14 residues. CDR1 and CDR2 from the germline V gene are SGHTA and FQGNSA. The CDR3: CASSFDPLGDTQYF. The CDR3 DNA follows: TGTGCCAGCAGCTTCGACCCGCTGGGAGATACGCAGTATTTT. Combining the CDR3 with reference TRBV7-2 and TRBJ2-3 gives the whole variable domain GAGVSQSPSNKVTEKGKDVELRCDPISGHTALYWYRQSLGQGLEFLIYFQGNSAPDKSGLPSDRFSAERTGGSVSTLTIQRTQQEDSAVYLCASSFDPLGDTQYFGPGTRLTVL.

In DNA, the CDR3 is TGCAGTGCTAGGGTCCTTGGCAAAGAGACCCAGTACTTC. Translated, it gives CSARVLGKETQYF. This rearrangement joins TRBV20-1 to TRBJ2-5; unclear D gene. V lost 3 bases and J lost 3, with 11 bases in between. Germline V CDR1 and CDR2: DFQATT, SNEGSKA (reference sequence). The CDR3 covers 13 residues.

At least ten counts were recorded for this clonotype. The chain combines TRBV28 with TRBJ2-7; possibly TRBD2 for D (5 bases). The CDR3 loop spans 16 amino acids. Germline CDR1 and CDR2: MDHEN and SYDVKM. V lost 6 bases and J lost 2, with 20 bases in between. The CDR3 sequence: CASSLLPGSFTYEQYF. The CDR3 nucleotides read TGTGCCAGCAGCCTCCTCCCGGGATCCTTCACCTACGAGCAGTACTTC.

The genes are TRBV20-1 and TRBJ2-7; D unclear. The germline CDR1 and CDR2 sequences are DFQATT and SNEGSKA (reference sequence). The V gene lost 0 bases and the J gene lost 6 bases, with 15 bases spanning the gap. This CDR3 is 14 amino acids long. The CDR3 region is CSARDMGTSAEQYF. The CDR3 DNA follows: TGCAGTGCTAGAGATATGGGAACTTCGGCCGAGCAGTACTTC.

This clonotype has a handful of counts. At one of its ends the junction is not consistent with the germline gene, which may arise from a read error. V gene TRBV28 combines with J gene TRBJ1-3; D is undetermined. The CDR3 length is 14 residues. CDR1 and CDR2 from the germline V gene are MDHEN and SYDVKM. CDR3 amino acids: CASSPPNSENTIYF. In DNA, the CDR3 is TGTGCCAGCAGCCCCCCGAACTCTGAAAACACCATATATTTT.

The sample holds a few counts of this clonotype. The chain uses TRBV12-3 or TRBV12-4 and TRBJ2-2; D is uncertain. CDR3 size: 13 residues. Trimming shortened V by 0 bases and J by 6 bases, and 5 bases separated the two germline ends. CDR3 amino acids: CASSLASAGELFF. The CDR3 region has the DNA TGTGCCAGCAGTTTAGCTTCCGCCGGGGAGCTGTTTTTT.

Many counts were recorded for this clonotype. This chain links TRBV7-2 with TRBJ2-7; D is unresolved. The V gene lost 3 bases and the J gene lost 2 bases, with 5 bases spanning the gap. Germline V CDR1 and CDR2: SGHTA, FQGNSA. The CDR3 has 12 amino acids. The CDR3 reads CASSLVAYEQYF. The DNA of the CDR3 is TGTGCCAGCAGCTTGGTGGCCTACGAGCAGTACTTC.

The chain joins TRBV28 to TRBJ2-1; D ambiguous. The CDR3 totals 14 residues. From germline, CDR1 is MDHEN and CDR2 SYDVKM. V lost 2 bases and J lost 5, with 10 bases in between. The CDR3 is CASSLTRFNNEQFF. The DNA for the CDR3 is TGTGCCAGCAGTTTAACGAGGTTTAACAATGAGCAGTTCTTC. Based on the CDR3 plus reference TRBV28 and TRBJ2-1, the full variable domain is DVKVTQSSRYLVKRTGEKVFLECVQDMDHENMFWYRQDPGLGLRLIYFSYDVKMKEKGDIPEGYSVSREKKERFSLILESASTNQTSMYLCASSLTRFNNEQFFGPGTRLTVL.

The gene calls are TRBV5-1 and TRBJ2-1, with a possible D match to TRBD2 (6 bases). This CDR3 has 15 amino acids. V lost 4 bases and J 0 bases, leaving 11 bases between the germline ends. CDR1 and CDR2 (germline): SGHRS, YFSETQ. The CDR3 sequence is CASSDGTFSYNEQFF. The CDR3 nucleotides are TGCGCCAGCAGCGACGGGACTTTCTCCTACAATGAGCAGTTCTTC.

This clonotype was detected only a few times. The chain recombines TRBV29-1 with TRBJ1-2; D unresolved. Germline CDR1 and CDR2: SQVTM and ANQGSEA. This CDR3 region has 13 residues. Trimming cost V 4 bases and J 3 bases, with 12 bases left between them. In DNA form, the CDR3 reads TGCAGCGTTGTAGGCCCCGGAGACTATGGCTACACCTTC. This encodes CSVVGPGDYGYTF.

J is TRBJ2-1 and V is TRBV11-1; 12 bases match TRBD2. V lost 6 bases, J lost 0 bases, and 3 bases stayed unmatched. Germline assignment: CDR1 SGHAT and CDR2 FQDESV (reference sequence). This CDR3 spans 16 amino acids. CDR3 nucleotide sequence: TGTGCCAGCAGAAAGACTAGCGGGAGCTCCTACAATGAGCAGTTCTTC. It yields the protein CASRKTSGSSYNEQFF.

This clonotype was seen repeatedly, ten times or more. The V call is TRBV12-3 or TRBV12-4, the J call TRBJ1-6; the match to TRBD1 covers 7 bases. J lost 7 bases, V lost 5 bases, and 2 bases had no gene match. CDR3 length: 13 amino acids. This chain's CDR3 is CASSRDSNSPLHF. The CDR3 bases are TGTGCCAGCAGTCGGGACAGCAATTCACCCCTCCACTTT.

The chain has TRBV12-3 or TRBV12-4 and TRBJ2-3; 7 nucleotides line up with TRBD2. Trimming took 8 bases from V and 8 from J; bases not matched to a gene: 4. The CDR3 contains 11 residues. The DNA for the CDR3 is TGTGCCAGCGGGAGGGAGGGTACGCAGTATTTT. It encodes CASGREGTQYF.

The V and J genes are TRBV3-2 and TRBJ2-1; the table's D call, TRBD1, was not checked against the DNA. TRBV3-2 is a pseudogene segment. The CDR3 runs to 14 residues. The CDR3 DNA reads as TGTGCCAGCAGTAAGAGGGGGGGGCACAATGAGCAGTTCTTC. Protein: CASSKRGGHNEQFF.

This clonotype was seen a handful of times. The chain couples TRBV6-2 or TRBV6-3 to TRBJ2-7; no clear D. Germline V CDR1 and CDR2: MNHEY, SVGEGT. Between the trimmed V and J ends, which lost 2 bases and 3 bases, there was a span of 2 bases. This CDR3 spans 11 amino acids. CDR3 DNA sequence: TGTGCCAGCAGTTACCGCTACGAGCAGTACTTC. It codes for CASSYRYEQYF.

This chain connects TRBV7-2 to TRBJ2-3; 10 bases line up with TRBD2. CDR3 size: 13 residues. V was pared by 6 bases and J by 7 bases, with 4 bases of the junction left unmatched. Germline V gene lookup returns CDR1 SGHTA and CDR2 FQGNSA. CDR3 sequence reads: CASRVLAGHTQYF. DNA of the CDR3: TGTGCCAGCAGAGTACTAGCGGGACATACGCAGTATTTT. The entire variable domain, with the rest obtained from reference TRBV7-2 and TRBJ2-3, is as follows: GAGVSQSPSNKVTEKGKDVELRCDPISGHTALYWYRQSLGQGLEFLIYFQGNSAPDKSGLPSDRFSAERTGGSVSTLTIQRTQQEDSAVYLCASRVLAGHTQYFGPGTRLTVL.

This clonotype was counted at least ten times. This rearrangement joins TRBV11-2 to TRBJ2-2, with D hard to call. The CDR3 runs to 15 residues. Germline CDR1 and CDR2: SGHAT and FQNNGV. Between the trimmed V and J ends, which lost 5 bases and 4 bases, there was a span of 14 bases. CDR3 sequence: CASSQSQWATGELFF. The CDR3 DNA follows: TGTGCCAGCAGCCAGTCCCAGTGGGCCACCGGGGAGCTGTTTTTT.

This clonotype appeared a few times. The CDR3 bases are TGTGCCAGCAGCCTAACCGGGACTAGCGGGAGGGCCCGAAACACAGATACGCAGTATTTT. Translated, it gives CASSLTGTSGRARNTDTQYF. The rearrangement uses TRBV6-2 or TRBV6-3 and TRBJ2-3; 16 bases fit TRBD2. The germline CDR1 and CDR2 sequences are MNHEY and SVGEGT. V lost 6 bases, J lost 2 bases, and 14 bases stayed unmatched. The CDR3 totals 20 residues.

At least ten counts were recorded for this clonotype. V gene TRBV7-9 combines with J gene TRBJ2-5; no clear D gene. This CDR3 is 11 amino acids long. Trimming shortened V by 5 bases and J by 3 bases, and 4 bases separated the two germline ends. CDR1 is SEHNR and CDR2 is FQNEAQ in the germline V gene (reference sequence). CDR3: CASSIKETQYF. For the CDR3, the DNA is TGTGCCAGCAGCATCAAAGAGACCCAGTACTTC.

The chain is built from TRBV4-1 and TRBJ2-1; 13 positions match TRBD2. CDR1 and CDR2 (germline): MGHRA, YSYEKL. This CDR3 has 18 residues. The V segment lost 2 bases and the J segment 8 bases; nucleotides outside the gene matches: 12. The CDR3 bases are TGCGCCAGCAGCCAACAAGATATGGGACTAGCGGGACCCCATGAGCAGTTCTTC. It yields the protein CASSQQDMGLAGPHEQFF.

This clonotype appeared a few times. The rearrangement joins TRBV6-1 to TRBJ2-7, with 13 bases lining up with TRBD2. Trimming at V came to 6 bases and at J to 1 base, leaving 9 bases not matched to a gene. Germline V gene sequence: CDR1 MNHNS, CDR2 SASEGT. CDR3 length: 17 amino acids. The CDR3 bases are TGTGCCAGCAGGGCGGGACTAGCGGGAAGAAAATCCTACGAGCAGTACTTC. Amino acids: CASRAGLAGRKSYEQYF.

This clonotype was picked up many times. The chain employs TRBV28 and TRBJ2-7; D unclear. There are 11 residues in the CDR3. The V end was cut by 3 bases, the J end by 6 bases, with 6 bases between. The germline gives CDR1 MDHEN, CDR2 SYDVKM. This chain's CDR3 is CASSLTSEQYF. The DNA for the CDR3 is TGTGCCAGCAGTTTGACGTCCGAGCAGTACTTC.

With regard to this clonotype: The junction departs from germline at one end; a sequencing error may be responsible. The V call is TRBV4-2, the J call TRBJ2-7; D is perhaps TRBD1 (6 bases). The CDR3 extends over 12 amino acids. The germline gives CDR1 LGHNA, CDR2 YNFKEQ. The CDR3 region has the DNA TGTGCCGGCAGCCAAGGGGGAGACGAGCAGTACTTC. Translating it yields CAGSQGGDEQYF.

In the case of this clonotype: A read error may explain this, as a much larger clone is one base away. This sequence joins TRBV20-1 and TRBJ2-1, with D tentatively TRBD1 (5 bases). Germline loops: CDR1 DFQATT, CDR2 SNEGSKA (reference sequence). This CDR3 has 15 amino acids. The V end was cut by 1 base, the J end by 3 bases, with 13 bases between. The CDR3 here is CSARVTLGHYNEQFF. CDR3 DNA: TGCAGTGCTAGAGTGACACTGGGGCACTACAATGAGCAGTTCTTC.

This clonotype has a count of ten or more. The chain links TRBV5-1 to TRBJ2-5; no clear D gene. The V gene lost 3 bases and the J gene lost 1 base, with 10 bases spanning the gap. The germline CDR1 and CDR2 sequences are SGHRS and YFSETQ. The CDR3 is made up of 14 amino acids. The CDR3 DNA is TGCGCCAGCAGCTCCCCCCACAGCCAAGAGACCCAGTACTTC. This encodes CASSSPHSQETQYF.

This clonotype was seen at least ten times. This chain uses TRBV12-3 or TRBV12-4 with TRBJ2-1, with 14 positions matching TRBD2. V lost 5 bases, J lost 9 bases, and 9 bases stayed unmatched. There are 16 residues in the CDR3. CDR3 DNA sequence: TGTGCCAGCAGTCCCTCGACTAGCGGGAGGGTAATTGAGCAGTTCTTC. Protein product: CASSPSTSGRVIEQFF.

The chain couples TRBV29-1 to TRBJ2-1; 7 nucleotides match TRBD2. Germline CDR1 reads SQVTM; CDR2 reads ANQGSEA. J gave up 6 bases and V 6 bases, and 8 bases lay outside the gene matches. This CDR3 has 13 residues. CDR3 residues: CSVSGDYGNEQFF. The DNA of the CDR3 is TGCAGCGTCAGCGGGGACTATGGCAATGAGCAGTTCTTC.

This clonotype was recorded at least ten times. This chain links TRBV6-2 or TRBV6-3 with TRBJ1-2; 10 positions agree with TRBD1. J was trimmed by 4 bases and V by 2 bases; bases with no gene match: 4. Germline V gene sequence: CDR1 MNHEY, CDR2 SVGEGT. This CDR3 is 15 amino acids long. The DNA for the CDR3 is TGTGCCAGCAGTTACGGGACAGGGGCTATCTATGGCTACACCTTC. It is translated as CASSYGTGAIYGYTF.